The 16 T cell receptor beta chains below all came from one sample that was sequenced in a study of shared clonotypes between healthy human individuals. Data came from immunoSEQ multiplex PCR; TCRdb stores just in-frame clones and leaves some out. The sample holds some 450,000 clones, over 60% seen once. Sequenced input: PBMCs. These receptors were obtained from a middle-aged woman in good health. Some clones in this sample may be carry-over from other donors' samples.

V gene TRBV11-2 combines with J gene TRBJ2-4, with 11 bases identical to TRBD2. Germline trimming cut 1 base from V and 6 bases from J; bases unmatched to any gene: 2. The CDR3 runs 15 residues. Germline loops: CDR1 SGHAT, CDR2 FQNNGV. The CDR3: CASSLASGRTNIQYF. CDR3 DNA sequence: TGTGCCAGCAGCTTAGCTAGCGGGAGGACAAACATTCAGTACTTC.

The chain recombines TRBV5-4 with TRBJ1-4; 9 bases map to TRBD1. V gave up 3 bases and J gave up 6 bases; unmatched junction bases: 9. The germline gives CDR1 SGHNT, CDR2 YYREEE (reference sequence). The CDR3 contains 16 residues. The CDR3 coding sequence is TGTGCCAGCAGCTCGTCTCTGGGGACAGGGTATGAAAAACTGTTTTTT. It encodes CASSSSLGTGYEKLFF. Variable domain in full (rest from reference TRBV5-4 and TRBJ1-4): ETGVTQSPTHLIKTRGQQVTLRCSSQSGHNTVSWYQQALGQGPQFIFQYYREEENGRGNFPPRFSGLQFPNYSSELNVNALELDDSALYLCASSSSLGTGYEKLFFGSGTQLSVL.

The chain has TRBV7-8 and TRBJ2-1; no definite D call. The V gene's germline CDR1 is SGHVS and CDR2 FQNEAQ. The CDR3 sequence is 16 residues long. With 4 bases removed from V and 5 bases from J, the gap between germline ends came to 18 bases. CDR3 DNA: TGTGCCAGCAGCTCCCTACTGAGCCGGGCCAACAATGAGCAGTTCTTC. It is translated as CASSSLLSRANNEQFF.

The chain recombines TRBV5-1 with TRBJ1-2, with a tentative D call TRBD1 (6 bases). Per the germline V gene, CDR1 is SGHRS and CDR2 is YFSETQ. V was trimmed by 0 bases and J by 2 bases, leaving 8 bases between them. This CDR3 is built from 14 residues. CDR3 nucleotides: TGCGCCAGCAGCTTGGAGAGGGGGAACTATGGCTACACCTTC. As protein: CASSLERGNYGYTF.

The chain carries TRBV6-1 and TRBJ1-5, with 7 bases lining up with TRBD1. The germline CDR1 and CDR2 sequences are MNHNS and SASEGT. The CDR3 covers 14 residues. After removal of 4 bases from V and 6 bases from J, the junction contained 6 bases not matched to a gene. The CDR3 sequence: CASSGGRGTQPQHF. The CDR3, as DNA: TGTGCCAGCAGTGGGGGCAGGGGGACTCAGCCCCAGCATTTT.

The chain employs TRBV19 and TRBJ1-5; TRBD1 might be the D (5 bases). The V end was cut by 5 bases, the J end by 5 bases, with 10 bases between. The CDR3 loop spans 13 amino acids. CDR1 is LNHDA and CDR2 is SQIVND in the germline V gene (reference sequence). CDR3 amino acids: CASSSRVDQPQHF. CDR3 DNA sequence: TGTGCCAGTAGTTCCAGGGTTGATCAGCCCCAGCATTTT.

V is TRBV7-9 and J is TRBJ2-2, with D tentatively TRBD1 (6 bases). The CDR3 is 14 amino acids. V lost 7 bases to trimming and J lost 4 bases, with 13 bases between them. CDR1 SEHNR and CDR2 FQNEAQ come from the germline V gene (reference sequence). In DNA, the CDR3 is TGTGCCAGCAACGTGGGGGCGGGCACCGGGGAGCTGTTTTTT. It codes for CASNVGAGTGELFF. The whole variable domain, filled in from reference TRBV7-9 and TRBJ2-2, reads DTGVSQNPRHKITKRGQNVTFRCDPISEHNRLYWYRQTLGQGPEFLTYFQNEAQLEKSRLLSDRFSAERPKGSFSTLEIQRTEQGDSAMYLCASNVGAGTGELFFGEGSRLTVL.

This chain joins TRBV9 and TRBJ2-2; the D is unclear. The CDR3 consists of 15 residues. V lost 4 bases, J lost 0 bases, and 10 bases lay in between. Per the germline V gene, CDR1 is SGDLS and CDR2 is YYNGEE. Written as DNA, the CDR3 is TGTGCCAGCAGCACCTCCGATACGAACACCGGGGAGCTGTTTTTT. This sequence encodes CASSTSDTNTGELFF.

A few counts support this clone. V usage is TRBV19 and J usage is TRBJ2-1; no clear D. Germline lookup yields CDR1 LNHDA and CDR2 SQIVND (reference sequence). This CDR3 is built from 13 residues. Between the trimmed V and J ends, which lost 3 bases and 4 bases, there was a span of 7 bases. The CDR3 is CASSMDGYNEQFF. The CDR3 DNA is TGTGCCAGTAGTATGGATGGGTACAATGAGCAGTTCTTC. Using reference TRBV19 and TRBJ2-1 for the parts outside the CDR3, the full variable domain is DGGITQSPKYLFRKEGQNVTLSCEQNLNHDAMYWYRQDPGQGLRLIYYSQIVNDFQKGDIAEGYSVSREKKESFPLTVTSAQKNPTAFYLCASSMDGYNEQFFGPGTRLTVL.

The chain joins TRBV5-4 to TRBJ2-7; possibly TRBD1 for D (5 bases). Germline loops: CDR1 SGHNT, CDR2 YYREEE (reference sequence). This CDR3 has 15 residues. V dropped 0 bases and J dropped 1 base, with 11 bases sitting between them. For the CDR3, the DNA is TGTGCCAGCAGCTTGGTAGGGGCCGGGTCCTACGAGCAGTACTTC. Protein: CASSLVGAGSYEQYF.

This clone was counted once. This may arise from a read error, as a much more abundant clone is one base away. The chain links TRBV14 to TRBJ1-5, with D unclear. This CDR3 has 12 amino acids. The germline CDR1 and CDR2 sequences are SGHDN and FVKESK. Trimming shortened V by 3 bases and J by 6 bases, and 6 bases separated the two germline ends. CDR3 sequence reads: CASSQVSQPQHF. The CDR3 DNA sequence: TGTGCCAGCAGCCAGGTCAGTCAGCCCCAGCATTTT.

V gene TRBV23-1 combines with J gene TRBJ2-7, with D unresolved. TRBV23-1 is placed among ORFs of uncertain function. The V end lost 6 bases, the J end lost 3 bases, and 12 bases lay between the germline ends. This CDR3 comprises 13 residues. As DNA, the CDR3 is TGCGCCAGCAGCCAAGTAGGTGGCTACGAGCAGTACTTC. This codes for CASSQVGGYEQYF.

A few counts support this clone. The chain carries TRBV5-1 and TRBJ2-3; D is unresolved. V lost 4 bases, J lost 4 bases, and 13 bases lay in between. Germline V gene data show CDR1 as SGHRS and CDR2 as YFSETQ. This CDR3 contains 14 residues. The DNA for the CDR3 is TGCGCCAGCAGCGCATTGACCGGTGCAGATACGCAGTATTTT. It translates to CASSALTGADTQYF.

At least ten counts were recorded for this clone. The chain combines TRBV14 with TRBJ1-2; D is undetermined. The germline V gene encodes CDR1 SGHDN and CDR2 FVKESK. The V end lost 4 bases, the J end lost 0 bases, and 12 bases lay between the germline ends. This CDR3 comprises 15 residues. The CDR3 spells CASSPVVDSNYGYTF. In DNA, the CDR3 is TGTGCCAGCAGCCCGGTGGTAGATTCTAACTATGGCTACACCTTC.

The chain recombines TRBV27 with TRBJ2-1; 11 bases align to TRBD2. The V and J ends lost 5 bases and 3 bases, in that order; junction bases with no gene match: 0. This CDR3 is built from 14 residues. Germline CDR1 and CDR2: MNHEY and SMNVEV (reference sequence). The CDR3 nucleotides read TGTGCCAGCAGTACTAGCGGGAGCTACAATGAGCAGTTCTTC. Its translation: CASSTSGSYNEQFF.

The chain has TRBV5-1 and TRBJ1-2; 10 bases match TRBD1. CDR1 is SGHRS and CDR2 is YFSETQ in the germline V gene. V lost 5 bases to trimming and J lost 0 bases; unmatched junction nucleotides: 7. CDR3 length: 16 amino acids. The CDR3 nucleotides are TGCGCCAGCAGGTTGACAGGGGGCCCCTCTAACTATGGCTACACCTTC. Its protein product is CASRLTGGPSNYGYTF.